These T cell receptor beta chains were read from a single sample in a study of blood T cell repertoires in COVID-19. Some clones are missing from TCRdb's copy, which holds only in-frame ones; the method was immunoSEQ multiplex PCR. The sample records roughly 300,000 clones, 70% to 90% being singletons. Input material: PBMCs or T cells enriched from blood (not recorded which). These receptors all stem from a woman between 40 and 55 years old with acute COVID-19. Both conserved end residues are trimmed from each CDR3.

j_gene,len,v_gene,CDR3aa
TRBJ2-7,10,TRBV19,ASSANRVEQY
TRBJ2-7,11,TRBV29-1,SVALTGLRSQY
TRBJ1-5,14,TRBV28,ASSSPKHGSNQPQH
TRBJ1-4,12,TRBV6-2/TRBV6-3,ASSSTGGREKLF
TRBJ1-2,12,TRBV5-6,ASSFGSRGYGYT
TRBJ2-3,13,TRBV5-5,ASSWGQGITDTQY
TRBJ1-1,13,TRBV25-1,ASSEGLGQDTEAF
TRBJ1-1,14,TRBV6-5,ASSYSGQGARTEAF
TRBJ2-1,13,TRBV7-8,ASSLGTSPYNEQF
TRBJ1-2,13,TRBV6-2/TRBV6-3,ASSAGRGLFYGYT
TRBJ2-5,11,TRBV11-2,ASKMAGQETQY
TRBJ2-3,12,TRBV7-2,ASSLSGRTDTQY
TRBJ1-6,13,TRBV6-2/TRBV6-3,ASSSAGQIFSPLH
TRBJ1-2,15,TRBV19,ASSLTRTGALAYGYT
TRBJ1-2,12,TRBV19,ASSRAGPNYGYT
TRBJ2-1,16,TRBV19,ASRGLAGAGGSYNEQF